Listed below are T cell receptor beta chains from one sample, sequenced in a study of CD8+ T cells in alopecia areata. Repertoires were generated with immunoSEQ multiplex PCR, while TCRdb's copy carries only in-frame clones and drops some. The sample has some 190,000 clones, more than 50% seen once. The starting material was CD4+ T cells sorted from blood, obtained at week 24, from a patient treated with tofacitinib. The source of these receptors is a human donor with alopecia areata. The conserved cysteine and the conserved F or W are not part of the CDR3 here. The order of the fields is CDR3 protein, J gene, clone size, CDR3 length, V gene. Clone size is given for some rows only: seen once, a few or many times, or a class if the clone is expanded.

cdr3_aa: SVEAAHGYT
j_call: TRBJ1-2
clone_size: few
cdr3_length: 9
v_call: TRBV29-1

cdr3_aa: AWKITEAF
j_call: TRBJ1-1
clone_size: .
cdr3_length: 8
v_call: TRBV30

cdr3_aa: ATSVTGTGTSPLH
j_call: TRBJ1-6
clone_size: once
cdr3_length: 13
v_call: TRBV15

cdr3_aa: ASSWASGANTGELF
j_call: TRBJ2-2
clone_size: .
cdr3_length: 14
v_call: TRBV4-1

cdr3_aa: ASSSTSTGVPY
j_call: TRBJ2-7
clone_size: few
cdr3_length: 11
v_call: TRBV11-2

cdr3_aa: AWSFRQGTEAF
j_call: TRBJ1-1
clone_size: once
cdr3_length: 11
v_call: TRBV30

cdr3_aa: SVEQESTNEKLF
j_call: TRBJ1-4
clone_size: .
cdr3_length: 12
v_call: TRBV29-1

cdr3_aa: AWRASGGYGYT
j_call: TRBJ1-2
clone_size: .
cdr3_length: 11
v_call: TRBV30

cdr3_aa: ASSGQDWAPLH
j_call: TRBJ1-6
clone_size: .
cdr3_length: 11
v_call: TRBV25-1

cdr3_aa: ASLPAAGGRETQY
j_call: TRBJ2-5
clone_size: .
cdr3_length: 13
v_call: TRBV2

cdr3_aa: ASSLGLAADTQY
j_call: TRBJ2-3
clone_size: few
cdr3_length: 12
v_call: TRBV5-1

cdr3_aa: ASWGANYGYT
j_call: TRBJ1-2
clone_size: .
cdr3_length: 10
v_call: TRBV11-3

cdr3_aa: ASKQASSYEQY
j_call: TRBJ2-7
clone_size: few
cdr3_length: 11
v_call: TRBV6-6

cdr3_aa: ASSLYETYNEQF
j_call: TRBJ2-1
clone_size: few
cdr3_length: 12
v_call: TRBV11-2

cdr3_aa: ASSLSGISPLH
j_call: TRBJ1-6
clone_size: .
cdr3_length: 11
v_call: TRBV27

cdr3_aa: SALTGARGQF
j_call: TRBJ2-1
clone_size: few
cdr3_length: 10
v_call: TRBV29-1

cdr3_aa: AWSGQGVGGYT
j_call: TRBJ1-2
clone_size: .
cdr3_length: 11
v_call: TRBV30

cdr3_aa: ASSLWDREAGYT
j_call: TRBJ1-2
clone_size: .
cdr3_length: 12
v_call: TRBV5-1

cdr3_aa: ASSSGTSGGSQETQY
j_call: TRBJ2-5
clone_size: once
cdr3_length: 15
v_call: TRBV27

cdr3_aa: ASSSRTDKDTQY
j_call: TRBJ2-3
clone_size: .
cdr3_length: 12
v_call: TRBV11-3

cdr3_aa: ASSAASSGNTIY
j_call: TRBJ1-3
clone_size: few
cdr3_length: 12
v_call: TRBV2

cdr3_aa: AWRWGQGRQEAF
j_call: TRBJ1-1
clone_size: .
cdr3_length: 12
v_call: TRBV30

cdr3_aa: ASNGQGDGYT
j_call: TRBJ1-2
clone_size: .
cdr3_length: 10
v_call: TRBV5-6

cdr3_aa: ASRVGTYEQY
j_call: TRBJ2-7
clone_size: once
cdr3_length: 10
v_call: TRBV6-1

cdr3_aa: ASSLTGTGGYNSPLH
j_call: TRBJ1-6
clone_size: .
cdr3_length: 15
v_call: TRBV27

cdr3_aa: ASSQPGEGTQY
j_call: TRBJ2-3
clone_size: .
cdr3_length: 11
v_call: TRBV4-3

cdr3_aa: AWSLQGVTEAF
j_call: TRBJ1-1
clone_size: once
cdr3_length: 11
v_call: TRBV30

cdr3_aa: ASRGEDQPQH
j_call: TRBJ1-5
clone_size: .
cdr3_length: 10
v_call: TRBV7-2

cdr3_aa: SASRRGRFH
j_call: TRBJ1-6
clone_size: .
cdr3_length: 9
v_call: TRBV20-1

cdr3_aa: ASSRRRQGEGYT
j_call: TRBJ1-2
clone_size: .
cdr3_length: 12
v_call: TRBV14

cdr3_aa: ASSEGGTIMNTEAF
j_call: TRBJ1-1
clone_size: .
cdr3_length: 14
v_call: TRBV25-1

cdr3_aa: ASSGQGEGGYT
j_call: TRBJ1-2
clone_size: few
cdr3_length: 11
v_call: TRBV2

cdr3_aa: ASSQAGTGALNTEAF
j_call: TRBJ1-1
clone_size: .
cdr3_length: 15
v_call: TRBV4-2

cdr3_aa: AWSRQGATEAF
j_call: TRBJ1-1
clone_size: .
cdr3_length: 11
v_call: TRBV30

cdr3_aa: ASSYRGDQPQH
j_call: TRBJ1-5
clone_size: few
cdr3_length: 11
v_call: TRBV7-2

cdr3_aa: ASSVGIRGAGGQETQY
j_call: TRBJ2-5
clone_size: .
cdr3_length: 16
v_call: TRBV2

cdr3_aa: ASSPLEAGLYEQY
j_call: TRBJ2-7
clone_size: .
cdr3_length: 13
v_call: TRBV18

cdr3_aa: SLVDHGREDTQY
j_call: TRBJ2-3
clone_size: .
cdr3_length: 12
v_call: TRBV29-1

cdr3_aa: AWSVGTHRDTDTQY
j_call: TRBJ2-3
clone_size: .
cdr3_length: 14
v_call: TRBV30

cdr3_aa: ASSYTANTGELF
j_call: TRBJ2-2
clone_size: .
cdr3_length: 12
v_call: TRBV7-2

cdr3_aa: ASSALGGAIFNEQF
j_call: TRBJ2-1
clone_size: .
cdr3_length: 14
v_call: TRBV6-1

cdr3_aa: ASGLGEGQRGTEAF
j_call: TRBJ1-1
clone_size: many
cdr3_length: 14
v_call: TRBV12-5

cdr3_aa: SVGALNQPQH
j_call: TRBJ1-5
clone_size: .
cdr3_length: 10
v_call: TRBV29-1

cdr3_aa: ASRADRGGNQPQH
j_call: TRBJ1-5
clone_size: few
cdr3_length: 13
v_call: TRBV6-5

cdr3_aa: ASSLGDGNYGYT
j_call: TRBJ1-2
clone_size: few
cdr3_length: 12
v_call: TRBV11-1

cdr3_aa: ASSLGLGGVSYEQY
j_call: TRBJ2-7
clone_size: .
cdr3_length: 14
v_call: TRBV2

cdr3_aa: ASSLVGQPQH
j_call: TRBJ1-5
clone_size: .
cdr3_length: 10
v_call: TRBV5-6

cdr3_aa: ASSLRTGRGRGSPLH
j_call: TRBJ1-6
clone_size: once
cdr3_length: 15
v_call: TRBV5-4

cdr3_aa: AWNPGANTEAF
j_call: TRBJ1-1
clone_size: .
cdr3_length: 11
v_call: TRBV30

cdr3_aa: ASGDTGGPNEQF
j_call: TRBJ2-1
clone_size: few
cdr3_length: 12
v_call: TRBV5-1

cdr3_aa: ASSQVKDTEAF
j_call: TRBJ1-1
clone_size: .
cdr3_length: 11
v_call: TRBV4-3

cdr3_aa: ASMTGNQPQH
j_call: TRBJ1-5
clone_size: .
cdr3_length: 10
v_call: TRBV6-5

cdr3_aa: ATSRDLRGPETQY
j_call: TRBJ2-5
clone_size: .
cdr3_length: 13
v_call: TRBV15

cdr3_aa: SVEGLGTEAF
j_call: TRBJ1-1
clone_size: .
cdr3_length: 10
v_call: TRBV29-1

cdr3_aa: ASSSSGGPPDTQY
j_call: TRBJ2-3
clone_size: .
cdr3_length: 13
v_call: TRBV7-2

cdr3_aa: AWRDRIRGTIEAF
j_call: TRBJ1-1
clone_size: once
cdr3_length: 13
v_call: TRBV30